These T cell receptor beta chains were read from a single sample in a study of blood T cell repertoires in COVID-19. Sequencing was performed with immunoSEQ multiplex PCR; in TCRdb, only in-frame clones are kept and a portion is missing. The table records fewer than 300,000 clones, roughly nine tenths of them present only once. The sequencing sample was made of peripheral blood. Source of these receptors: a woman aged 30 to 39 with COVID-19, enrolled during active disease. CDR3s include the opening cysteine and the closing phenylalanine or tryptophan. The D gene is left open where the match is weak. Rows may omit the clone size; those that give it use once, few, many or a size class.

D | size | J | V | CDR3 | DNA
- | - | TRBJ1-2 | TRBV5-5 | CASSLRGQQDYGYTF | TGTGCCAGCAGCTTGAGAGGACAGCAAGACTATGGCTACACCTTC
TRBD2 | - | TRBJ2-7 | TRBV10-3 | CAISEGGRAGEQYF | TGTGCCATCAGTGAGGGCGGGAGGGCCGGCGAGCAGTACTTC
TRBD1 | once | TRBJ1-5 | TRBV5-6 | CASSLGQGLNQPQHF | TGTGCCAGCAGCCTGGGACAGGGGCTCAATCAGCCCCAGCATTTT
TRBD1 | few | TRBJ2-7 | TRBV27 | CASRSTGQGFDEQYF | TGTGCCAGCAGAAGTACGGGACAGGGATTCGACGAGCAGTACTTC
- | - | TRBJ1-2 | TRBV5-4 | CASSLGWGQGGYTF | TGTGCCAGCAGCTTGGGATGGGGCCAGGGGGGCTACACCTTC
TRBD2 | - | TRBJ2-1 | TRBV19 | CASSITSGVYNEQFF | TGTGCCAGTAGTATAACTAGCGGGGTTTACAATGAGCAGTTCTTC
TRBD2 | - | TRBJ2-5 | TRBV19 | CASSGGEGASGNVETQYF | TGTGCCAGTAGTGGAGGGGAGGGGGCTAGCGGGAATGTAGAGACCCAGTACTTC
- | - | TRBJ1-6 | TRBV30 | CAWSTAGDGSPLHF | TGTGCCTGGAGTACGGCAGGGGATGGTTCACCCCTCCACTTT
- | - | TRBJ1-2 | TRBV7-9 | CASSLVGGANYGYTF | TGTGCCAGCAGCTTAGTTGGGGGCGCGAACTATGGCTACACCTTC
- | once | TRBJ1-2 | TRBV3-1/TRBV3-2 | CASSQDTVPNYGYTF | TGTGCCAGCAGCCAAGACACGGTTCCTAACTATGGCTACACCTTC
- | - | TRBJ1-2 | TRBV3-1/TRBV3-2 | CASSQGAGSLSGYGYTF | TGTGCCAGCAGCCAAGGGGCAGGGTCCCTTTCTGGCTATGGCTACACCTTC
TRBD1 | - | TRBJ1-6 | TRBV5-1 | CASSLTGANNSPLHF | TGCGCCAGCAGCTTGACAGGGGCAAATAATTCACCCCTCCACTTT
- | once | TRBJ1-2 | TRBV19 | CASSIQTAYGYTF | TGTGCCAGTAGTATCCAAACAGCCTATGGCTACACCTTC
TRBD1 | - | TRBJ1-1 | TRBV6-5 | CASSRGTGVSAFF | TGTGCCAGCAGTAGAGGGACAGGGGTATCAGCTTTCTTT
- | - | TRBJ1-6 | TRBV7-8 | CASSLAPLNSPLHF | TGTGCCAGCAGCTTAGCGCCCCTAAATTCACCCCTCCACTTT
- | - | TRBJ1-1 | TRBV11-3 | CASSSEGDTEAFF | TGTGCCAGCAGCTCCGAGGGGGACACTGAAGCTTTCTTT
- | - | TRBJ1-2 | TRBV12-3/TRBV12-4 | CASSLQGLGGYTF | TGTGCCAGCAGTTTGCAGGGCCTAGGTGGCTACACCTTC
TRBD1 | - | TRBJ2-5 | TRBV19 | CASSSRDRGSGETQYF | TGTGCCAGTAGTAGCCGGGACAGGGGGTCAGGGGAGACCCAGTACTTC
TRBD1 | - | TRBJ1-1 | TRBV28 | CASRPETGEDTEAFF | TGTGCCAGCAGACCCGAGACAGGGGAGGACACTGAAGCTTTCTTT
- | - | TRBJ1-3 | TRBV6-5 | CASIGGSGNTIYF | TGTGCCAGCATCGGCGGCTCTGGAAACACCATATATTTT
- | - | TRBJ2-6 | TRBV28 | CASIRSGANVLTF | TGTGCCAGCATTAGATCTGGGGCCAACGTCCTGACTTTC
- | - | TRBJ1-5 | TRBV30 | CAWSPDRSNQPQHF | TGTGCCTGGAGTCCCGACAGGTCCAATCAGCCCCAGCATTTT